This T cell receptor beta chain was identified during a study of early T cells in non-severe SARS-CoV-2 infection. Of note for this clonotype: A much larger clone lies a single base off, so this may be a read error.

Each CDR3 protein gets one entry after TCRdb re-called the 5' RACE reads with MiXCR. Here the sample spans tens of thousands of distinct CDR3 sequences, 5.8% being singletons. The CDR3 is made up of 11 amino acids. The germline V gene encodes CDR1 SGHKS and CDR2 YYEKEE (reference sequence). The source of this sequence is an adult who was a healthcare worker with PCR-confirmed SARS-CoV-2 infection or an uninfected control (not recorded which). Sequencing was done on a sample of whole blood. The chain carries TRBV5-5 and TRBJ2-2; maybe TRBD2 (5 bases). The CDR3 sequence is CASSPTGELYF. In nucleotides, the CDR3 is TGTGCCAGCAGCCCTACCGGGGAGCTGTATTTT.